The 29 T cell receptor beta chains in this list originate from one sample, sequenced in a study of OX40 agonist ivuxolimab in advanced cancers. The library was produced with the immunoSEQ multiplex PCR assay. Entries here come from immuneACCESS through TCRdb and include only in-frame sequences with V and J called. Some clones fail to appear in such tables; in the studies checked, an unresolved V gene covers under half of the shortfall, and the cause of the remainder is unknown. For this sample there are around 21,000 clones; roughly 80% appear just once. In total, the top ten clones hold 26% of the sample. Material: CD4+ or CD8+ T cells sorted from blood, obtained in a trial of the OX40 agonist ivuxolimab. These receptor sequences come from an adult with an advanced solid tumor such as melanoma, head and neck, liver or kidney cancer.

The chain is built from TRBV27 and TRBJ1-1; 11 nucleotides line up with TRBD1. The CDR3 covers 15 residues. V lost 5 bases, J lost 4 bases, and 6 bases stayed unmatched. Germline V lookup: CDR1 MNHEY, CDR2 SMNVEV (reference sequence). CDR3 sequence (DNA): TGTGCCAGCAGTCCTGGGACAGGGGGGTTCACTGAAGCTTTCTTT. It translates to CASSPGTGGFTEAFF.

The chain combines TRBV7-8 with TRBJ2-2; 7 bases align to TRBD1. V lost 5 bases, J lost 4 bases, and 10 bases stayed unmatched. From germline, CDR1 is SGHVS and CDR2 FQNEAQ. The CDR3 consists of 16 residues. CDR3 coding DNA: TGTGCCAGCAGCAGCCAGGGGGAGTTTTCCACCGGGGAGCTGTTTTTT. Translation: CASSSQGEFSTGELFF.

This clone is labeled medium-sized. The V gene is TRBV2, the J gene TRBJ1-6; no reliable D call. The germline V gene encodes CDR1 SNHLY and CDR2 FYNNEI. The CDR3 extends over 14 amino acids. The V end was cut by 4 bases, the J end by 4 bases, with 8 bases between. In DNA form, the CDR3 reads TGTGCCAGCAGTGGGGCAGATTATAATTCACCCCTCCACTTT. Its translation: CASSGADYNSPLHF.

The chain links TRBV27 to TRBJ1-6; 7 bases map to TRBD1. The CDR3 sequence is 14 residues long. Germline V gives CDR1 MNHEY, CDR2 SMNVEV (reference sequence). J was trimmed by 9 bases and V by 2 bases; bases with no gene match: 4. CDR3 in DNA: TGTGCCAGCAGTTTAGGCCAGGGGGGTTCACCCCTCCACTTT. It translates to CASSLGQGGSPLHF.

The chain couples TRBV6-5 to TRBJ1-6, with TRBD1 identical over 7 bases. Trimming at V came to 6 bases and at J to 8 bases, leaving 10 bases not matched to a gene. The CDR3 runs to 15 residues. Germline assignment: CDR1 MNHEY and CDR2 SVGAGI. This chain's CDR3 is CASSTGTVVYSPLHF. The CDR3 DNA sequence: TGTGCCAGCAGCACTGGGACAGTTGTCTATTCACCCCTCCACTTT.

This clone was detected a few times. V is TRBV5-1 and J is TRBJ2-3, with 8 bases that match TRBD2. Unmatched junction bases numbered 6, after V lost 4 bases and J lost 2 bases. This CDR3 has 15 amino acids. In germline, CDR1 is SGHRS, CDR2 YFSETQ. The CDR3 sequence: CASSRAGVFTDTQYF. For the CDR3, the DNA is TGCGCCAGCAGCCGAGCGGGGGTATTCACAGATACGCAGTATTTT.

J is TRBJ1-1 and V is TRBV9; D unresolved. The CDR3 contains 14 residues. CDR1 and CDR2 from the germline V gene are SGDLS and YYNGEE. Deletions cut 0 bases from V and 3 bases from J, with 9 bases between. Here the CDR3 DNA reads TGTGCCAGCAGCGTAGAGGGTGACCACACTGAAGCTTTCTTT. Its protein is CASSVEGDHTEAFF. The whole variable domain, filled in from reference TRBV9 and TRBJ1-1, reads DSGVTQTPKHLITATGQRVTLRCSPRSGDLSVYWYQQSLDQGLQFLIQYYNGEERAKGNILERFSAQQFPDLHSELNLSSLELGDSALYFCASSVEGDHTEAFFGQGTRLTVV.

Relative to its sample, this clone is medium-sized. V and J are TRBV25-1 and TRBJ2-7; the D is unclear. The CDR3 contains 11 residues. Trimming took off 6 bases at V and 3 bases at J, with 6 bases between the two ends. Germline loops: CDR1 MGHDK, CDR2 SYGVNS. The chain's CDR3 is CASSADYEQYF. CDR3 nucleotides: TGTGCCAGCAGCGCGGACTACGAGCAGTACTTC.

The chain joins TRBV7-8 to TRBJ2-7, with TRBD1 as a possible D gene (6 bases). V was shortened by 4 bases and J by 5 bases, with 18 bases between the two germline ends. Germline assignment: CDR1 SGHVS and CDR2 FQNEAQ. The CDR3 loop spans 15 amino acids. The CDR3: CASSSRSTGTHEQYF. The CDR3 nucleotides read TGTGCCAGCAGCTCTAGGTCAACAGGGACCCACGAGCAGTACTTC.

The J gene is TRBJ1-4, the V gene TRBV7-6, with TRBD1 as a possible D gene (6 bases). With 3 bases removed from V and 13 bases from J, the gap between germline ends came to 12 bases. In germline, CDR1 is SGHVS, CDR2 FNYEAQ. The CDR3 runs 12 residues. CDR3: CASSLVGGPLFF. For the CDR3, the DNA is TGTGCCAGCAGCTTGGTGGGGGGCCCACTGTTTTTT. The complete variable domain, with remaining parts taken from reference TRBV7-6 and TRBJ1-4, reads GAGVSQSPRYKVTKRGQDVALRCDPISGHVSLYWYRQALGQGPEFLTYFNYEAQQDKSGLPNDRFSAERPEGSISTLTIQRTEQRDSAMYRCASSLVGGPLFFGSGTQLSVL.

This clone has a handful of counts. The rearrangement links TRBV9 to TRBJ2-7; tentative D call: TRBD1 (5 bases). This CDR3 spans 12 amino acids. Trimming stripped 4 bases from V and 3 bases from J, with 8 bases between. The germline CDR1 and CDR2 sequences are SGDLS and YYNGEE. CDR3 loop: CASSPDSYEQYF. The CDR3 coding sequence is TGTGCCAGCAGCCCTGACAGCTACGAGCAGTACTTC.

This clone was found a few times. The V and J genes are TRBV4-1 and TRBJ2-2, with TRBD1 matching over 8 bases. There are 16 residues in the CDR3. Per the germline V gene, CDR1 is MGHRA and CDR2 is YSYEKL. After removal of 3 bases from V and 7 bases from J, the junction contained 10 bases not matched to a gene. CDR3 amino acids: CASSQTTGALSGELFF. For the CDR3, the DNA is TGCGCCAGCAGCCAGACGACAGGGGCGTTGAGCGGGGAGCTGTTTTTT.

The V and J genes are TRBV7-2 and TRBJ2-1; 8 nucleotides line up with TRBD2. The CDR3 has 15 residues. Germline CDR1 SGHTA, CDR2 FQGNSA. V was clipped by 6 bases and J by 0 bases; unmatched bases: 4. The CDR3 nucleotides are TGTGCCAGCAGACCGGGACTAGTCTCCTACAATGAGCAGTTCTTC. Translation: CASRPGLVSYNEQFF.

CDR3 sequence (DNA): TGTGCCAGCAGTTACTCGGCAGGGAACACCGGGGAGCTGTTTTTT. Protein: CASSYSAGNTGELFF. V is TRBV6-5 and J is TRBJ2-2; D unresolved. The germline CDR1 and CDR2 sequences are MNHEY and SVGAGI. Between the trimmed V and J ends, which lost 0 bases and 1 base, there was a span of 6 bases. This CDR3 contains 15 residues.

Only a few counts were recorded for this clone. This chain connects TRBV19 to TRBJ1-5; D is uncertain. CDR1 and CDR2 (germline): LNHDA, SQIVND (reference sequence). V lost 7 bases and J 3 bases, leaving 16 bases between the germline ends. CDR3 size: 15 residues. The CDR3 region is CASTTRHGYNQPQHF. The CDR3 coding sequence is TGTGCCAGTACCACACGGCATGGATACAATCAGCCCCAGCATTTT.

CDR3 DNA sequence: TGTGCCAGCACCTGGAGCTGGAATGAGCAGTTCTTC. This codes for CASTWSWNEQFF. The chain has TRBV7-2 and TRBJ2-1; D unresolved. This CDR3 contains 12 residues. CDR1 SGHTA and CDR2 FQGNSA come from the germline V gene. Trimming pared 7 bases from V and 7 bases from J, leaving 11 bases between.

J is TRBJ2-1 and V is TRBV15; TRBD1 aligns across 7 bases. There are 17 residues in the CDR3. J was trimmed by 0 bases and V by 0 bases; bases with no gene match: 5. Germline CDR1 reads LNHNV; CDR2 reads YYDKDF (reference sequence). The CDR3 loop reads CATSREVGDSSYNEQFF. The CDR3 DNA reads TGTGCCACCAGCAGAGAGGTTGGGGACAGCTCCTACAATGAGCAGTTCTTC.

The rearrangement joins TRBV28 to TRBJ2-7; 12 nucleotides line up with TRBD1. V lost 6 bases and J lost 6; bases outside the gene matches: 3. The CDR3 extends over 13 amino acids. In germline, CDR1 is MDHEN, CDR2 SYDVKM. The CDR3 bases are TGTGCCAGCAGGTGGGACAGGGGGCGCGAGCAGTACTTC. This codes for CASRWDRGREQYF.

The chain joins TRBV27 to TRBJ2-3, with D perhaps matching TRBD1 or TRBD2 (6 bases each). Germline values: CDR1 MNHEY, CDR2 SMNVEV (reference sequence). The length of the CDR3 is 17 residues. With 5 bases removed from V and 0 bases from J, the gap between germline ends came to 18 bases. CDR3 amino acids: CASSVFFGGGSTDTQYF. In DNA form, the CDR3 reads TGTGCCAGCAGTGTGTTCTTCGGAGGGGGAAGCACAGATACGCAGTATTTT.

The CDR3 nucleotides read TGTGCCAGTAGTATTAGCGGGAGGCACTACAATGAGCAGTTCTTC. Residues: CASSISGRHYNEQFF. The V gene is TRBV19, the J gene TRBJ2-1, with TRBD2 matching 10 bases. V lost 3 bases, J lost 3 bases, and 2 bases stayed unmatched. The germline V gene has CDR1 LNHDA and CDR2 SQIVND (reference sequence). CDR3 length: 15 residues.

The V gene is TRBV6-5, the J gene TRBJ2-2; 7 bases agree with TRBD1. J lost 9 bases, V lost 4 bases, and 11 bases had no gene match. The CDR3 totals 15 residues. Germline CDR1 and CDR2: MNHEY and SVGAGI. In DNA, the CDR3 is TGTGCCAGCAGTTCCTACCTTAGGGACAGTTGGGAGCTGTTTTTT. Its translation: CASSSYLRDSWELFF.

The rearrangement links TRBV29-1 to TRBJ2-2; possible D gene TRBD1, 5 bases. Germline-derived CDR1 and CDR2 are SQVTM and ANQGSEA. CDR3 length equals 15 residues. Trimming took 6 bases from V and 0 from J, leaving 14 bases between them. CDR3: CSVQWGEANTGELFF. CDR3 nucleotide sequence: TGCAGCGTCCAATGGGGCGAGGCGAACACCGGGGAGCTGTTTTTT.

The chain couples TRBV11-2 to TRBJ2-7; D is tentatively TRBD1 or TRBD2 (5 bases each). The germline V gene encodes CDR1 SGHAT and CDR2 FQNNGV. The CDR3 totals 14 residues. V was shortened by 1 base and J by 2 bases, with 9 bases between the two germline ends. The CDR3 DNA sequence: TGTGCCAGCAGCTTAGCGGGACCCACCTACGAGCAGTACTTC. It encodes CASSLAGPTYEQYF.

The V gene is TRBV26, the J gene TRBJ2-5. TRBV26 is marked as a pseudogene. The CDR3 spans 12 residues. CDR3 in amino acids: CASSLGRETQYF. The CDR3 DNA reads TGTGCCAGCAGTTTAGGCCGAGAGACCCAGTACTTC.

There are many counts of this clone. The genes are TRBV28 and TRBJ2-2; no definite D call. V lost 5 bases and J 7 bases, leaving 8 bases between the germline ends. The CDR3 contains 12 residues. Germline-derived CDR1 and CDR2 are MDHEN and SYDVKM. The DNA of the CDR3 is TGTGCCAGCAGTCTGTTCGGCGGGGAGCTGTTTTTT. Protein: CASSLFGGELFF.

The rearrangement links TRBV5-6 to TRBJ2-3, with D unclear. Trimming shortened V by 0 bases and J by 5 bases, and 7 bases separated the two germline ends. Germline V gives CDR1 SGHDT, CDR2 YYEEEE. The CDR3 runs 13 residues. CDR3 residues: CASSLGSQDTQYF. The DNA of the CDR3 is TGTGCCAGCAGCTTGGGGAGCCAAGATACGCAGTATTTT.

The CDR3 region is CASKGGYNTEAFF. The CDR3 nucleotides are TGTGCCAGTAAGGGCGGGTACAACACTGAAGCTTTCTTT. V and J are TRBV9 and TRBJ1-1; D is ambiguous. Germline CDR1 and CDR2: SGDLS and YYNGEE. V was pared by 8 bases and J by 2 bases, with 13 bases between. The CDR3 length is 13 residues.

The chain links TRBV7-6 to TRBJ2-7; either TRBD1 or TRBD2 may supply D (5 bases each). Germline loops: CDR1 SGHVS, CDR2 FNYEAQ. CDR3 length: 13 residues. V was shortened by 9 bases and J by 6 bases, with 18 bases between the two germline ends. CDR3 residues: CASSRDGIGEQYF. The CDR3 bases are TGTGCCAGTTCCAGGGACGGGATCGGCGAGCAGTACTTC. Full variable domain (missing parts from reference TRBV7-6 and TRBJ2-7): GAGVSQSPRYKVTKRGQDVALRCDPISGHVSLYWYRQALGQGPEFLTYFNYEAQQDKSGLPNDRFSAERPEGSISTLTIQRTEQRDSAMYRCASSRDGIGEQYFGPGTRLTVT.

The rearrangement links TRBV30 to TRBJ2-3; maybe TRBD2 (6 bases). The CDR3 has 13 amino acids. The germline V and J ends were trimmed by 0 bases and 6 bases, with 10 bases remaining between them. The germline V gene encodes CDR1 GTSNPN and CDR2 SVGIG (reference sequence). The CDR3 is CAWSVWGVDTQYF. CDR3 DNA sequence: TGTGCCTGGAGTGTATGGGGGGTGGATACGCAGTATTTT. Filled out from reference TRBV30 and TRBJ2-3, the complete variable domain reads SQTIHQWPATLVQPVGSPLSLECTVEGTSNPNLYWYRQAAGRGLQLLFYSVGIGQISSEVPQNLSASRPQDRQFILSSKKLLLSDSGFYLCAWSVWGVDTQYFGPGTRLTVL.